This T cell receptor beta chain was profiled in a study of blood T cell repertoires in COVID-19. The wider study: Whether acute or convalescent, the COVID-19 samples came from the United States, Italy and Spain. Sample material is recorded as cDNA or gDNA derived from T cells, B-cell-depleted T cells, or PBMCs.

V was clipped by 6 bases and J by 2 bases, with 17 bases between them. CDR3 length equals 16 residues. Germline V lookup: CDR1 SNHLY, CDR2 FYNNEI. Original processing methods: For nucleated cells, counts were estimated from reference gene primer amplification. Some clones are missing from TCRdb's copy, which holds only in-frame ones; the method was immunoSEQ multiplex PCR. V and J calls and clone size come straight from that table; D and trimming were deduced from the DNA. In the table there are tens of thousands of clones, 91% of which are singletons. The chain combines TRBV2 with TRBJ1-5; maybe TRBD1 (6 bases). Sequencing input: peripheral blood. The TCR comes from a woman aged 45-60 years in a cohort sampled during active COVID-19. CDR3 loop: CASRQGRASGNQPQHF. The CDR3 nucleotides are TGTGCCAGCAGACAGGGTAGGGCCAGCGGCAATCAGCCCCAGCATTTT.